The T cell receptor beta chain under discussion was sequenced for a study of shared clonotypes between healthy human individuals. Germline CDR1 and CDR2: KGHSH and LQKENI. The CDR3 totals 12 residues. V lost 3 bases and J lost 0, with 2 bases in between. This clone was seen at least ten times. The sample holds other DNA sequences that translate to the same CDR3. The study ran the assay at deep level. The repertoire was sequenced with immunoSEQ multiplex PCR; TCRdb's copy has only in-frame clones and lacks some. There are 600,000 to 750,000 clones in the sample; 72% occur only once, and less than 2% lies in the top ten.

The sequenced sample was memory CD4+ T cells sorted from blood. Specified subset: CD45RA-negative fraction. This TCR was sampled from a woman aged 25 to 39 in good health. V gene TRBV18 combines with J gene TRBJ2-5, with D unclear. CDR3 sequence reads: CASSPYQETQYF. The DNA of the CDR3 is TGTGCCAGCTCACCTTACCAAGAGACCCAGTACTTC. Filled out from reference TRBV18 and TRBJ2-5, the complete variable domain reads NAGVMQNPRHLVRRRGQEARLRCSPMKGHSHVYWYRQLPEEGLKFMVYLQKENIIDESGMPKERFSAEFPKEGPSILRIQQVVRGDSAAYFCASSPYQETQYFGPGTRLLVL.